A selection of T cell receptor beta chains follows, all from one sample in a study of CD8 T cells in Susac syndrome. One entry per CDR3 protein results from TCRdb running MiXCR on the immunoSEQ multiplex PCR reads. The sample carries 150,000 to 200,000 distinct CDR3 sequences, about 96% recorded once. Material: CD4+ T cells from PBMCs. Source of these receptors: a human donor with Susac syndrome. The CDR3 runs from the conserved cysteine through the conserved F or W. D genes are given only for firm matches. Some rows have no size entry. The others give once, few or many, or a class for an expanded clone.

d_call	clone_size	j_call	v_call	cdr3_length	cdr3_aa	cdr3_nt
NA	once	TRBJ1-2	TRBV18	14	CASSPVGENYGYTF	TGTGCCAGCTCACCAGTCGGGGAAAACTATGGCTACACCTTC
NA	NA	TRBJ2-3	TRBV7-9	14	CASSLDQIGGTQYF	TGTGCCAGCAGCCTAGATCAGATTGGGGGTACGCAGTATTTT
NA	NA	TRBJ1-1	TRBV29-1	12	CSVVEGDTEAFF	TGCAGCGTTGTAGAGGGGGACACTGAAGCTTTCTTT
NA	NA	TRBJ2-7	TRBV29-1	14	CSARRDPREYEQYF	TGCAGCGCGCGCCGGGACCCGAGGGAATACGAGCAGTACTTC
TRBD1	once	TRBJ1-1	TRBV28	15	CASSPGQGWNTEAFF	TGTGCCAGCAGTCCAGGACAGGGCTGGAACACTGAAGCTTTCTTT
TRBD2	NA	TRBJ2-1	TRBV6-6	15	CASRRTRIDIQGEFF	TGTGCCAGCAGACGGACTAGAATAGACATACAAGGGGAGTTCTTC
NA	NA	TRBJ2-6	TRBV5-1	15	CASSLSNSGANVLTF	TGCGCCAGCAGCCTCTCCAATTCCGGGGCCAACGTCCTGACTTTC
TRBD2	once	TRBJ2-7	TRBV20-1	15	CSAARASGRSHEQYF	TGCAGTGCTGCCCGGGCTAGCGGGAGGTCCCACGAGCAGTACTTC
NA	once	TRBJ2-2	TRBV2	14	CASGETANTGELFF	TGTGCCAGCGGGGAGACAGCGAACACCGGGGAGCTGTTTTTT
NA	NA	TRBJ2-7	TRBV12-3/TRBV12-4	13	CASSPDRIYEQYF	TGTGCCAGCAGCCCAGACCGAATCTACGAGCAGTACTTC
TRBD2	once	TRBJ2-7	TRBV29-1	15	CSVASIGAGAYEQYF	TGCAGCGTTGCTTCTATCGGGGCGGGAGCCTACGAGCAGTACTTC
TRBD1	NA	TRBJ2-3	TRBV27	16	CASSLSRGLLTDTQYF	TGTGCCAGCAGTTTATCCAGGGGGCTCCTCACAGATACGCAGTATTTT
NA	NA	TRBJ2-7	TRBV6-2/TRBV6-3	16	CASKPLSVGTSYEQYF	TGTGCCAGCAAACCGCTTAGTGTGGGGACTTCCTACGAGCAGTACTTC
NA	once	TRBJ1-5	TRBV5-4	16	CASSLDRRGGNQPQHF	TGTGCCAGCAGCTTGGATCGGCGTGGGGGCAATCAGCCCCAGCATTTT
TRBD1	NA	TRBJ1-2	TRBV20-1	13	CSAADRGPFGYTF	TGCAGTGCTGCGGACAGGGGGCCGTTTGGCTACACCTTC
NA	NA	TRBJ2-3	TRBV4-3	16	CASSQVEGGGTDTQYF	TGCGCCAGCAGCCAAGTCGAGGGGGGGGGCACAGATACGCAGTATTTT
NA	NA	TRBJ1-2	TRBV3-1	14	CASSQDDTSYGYTF	TGTGCCAGCAGCCAAGATGACACGTCCTATGGCTACACCTTC
NA	NA	TRBJ2-5	TRBV19	14	CASSIVGLGETQYF	TGTGCCAGTAGTATAGTGGGCCTTGGGGAGACCCAGTACTTC
NA	NA	TRBJ2-5	TRBV20-1	12	CSANPPGETQYF	TGCAGTGCTAACCCCCCGGGGGAGACCCAGTACTTC
NA	NA	TRBJ2-4	TRBV15	13	CATSRDASDIQYF	TGTGCCACCAGCAGAGATGCGAGTGACATTCAGTACTTC
TRBD2	NA	TRBJ2-1	TRBV12-3/TRBV12-4	13	CASQKRGIDEQFF	TGTGCCAGCCAAAAGCGGGGTATAGATGAGCAGTTCTTC
NA	NA	TRBJ2-2	TRBV11-2	16	CASSRGDSDVTGELFF	TGTGCCAGCAGCAGGGGGGACAGCGACGTGACCGGGGAGCTGTTTTTT
NA	once	TRBJ2-5	TRBV2	14	CASSAEANAETQYF	TGTGCCAGCAGTGCGGAAGCCAACGCGGAGACCCAGTACTTC
TRBD2	NA	TRBJ2-7	TRBV9	13	CASSVAWEGEQYF	TGTGCCAGCAGCGTAGCGTGGGAGGGCGAGCAGTACTTC
NA	few	TRBJ2-6	TRBV5-1	15	CASSLDGAGANVLTF	TGCGCCAGCAGCTTGGATGGGGCTGGGGCCAACGTCCTGACTTTC
TRBD2	NA	TRBJ2-1	TRBV10-3	16	CAISAGTSDSYNEQFF	TGTGCCATCAGCGCCGGGACTAGCGATTCCTACAATGAGCAGTTCTTC
TRBD1	NA	TRBJ2-5	TRBV12-3/TRBV12-4	18	CASTMGGQGGQEKETQYF	TGTGCCAGCACCATGGGGGGACAGGGCGGTCAGGAAAAAGAGACCCAGTACTTC
NA	NA	TRBJ2-3	TRBV20-1	14	CSARGSGGTDTQYF	TGCAGTGCTAGAGGTAGCGGAGGCACAGATACGCAGTATTTT
TRBD1	NA	TRBJ2-3	TRBV7-8	16	CASSFLGQVGTDTQYF	TGTGCCAGCAGCTTCCTTGGACAGGTGGGCACAGATACGCAGTATTTT
NA	once	TRBJ2-5	TRBV21-1	14	CASNMTAKQETQYF	TGTGCCAGCAACATGACAGCTAAACAAGAGACCCAGTACTTC
NA	NA	TRBJ1-1	TRBV7-9	15	CASSLAPTKNTEAFF	TGTGCCAGCAGCTTAGCCCCCACAAAGAACACTGAAGCTTTCTTT
NA	NA	TRBJ2-7	TRBV30	12	CAWSVGVNEQYF	TGTGCCTGGAGTGTAGGGGTGAACGAGCAGTACTTC
NA	NA	TRBJ1-6	TRBV6-5	15	CASSTGTKGRSPLHF	TGTGCCAGCAGTACCGGGACTAAAGGGCGTTCACCCCTCCACTTT
TRBD1	NA	TRBJ2-1	TRBV7-2	16	CASSLGRQGKVHEQFF	TGTGCCAGCAGCTTAGGTCGACAGGGGAAGGTCCATGAGCAGTTCTTC
NA	NA	TRBJ1-5	TRBV28	14	CASSVHLSNQPQHF	TGTGCCAGCAGTGTACACCTTAGCAATCAGCCCCAGCATTTT
NA	NA	TRBJ2-7	TRBV12-3/TRBV12-4	14	CASRLDEGDYEQYF	TGTGCCAGCAGACTCGACGAGGGGGACTACGAGCAGTACTTC
NA	NA	TRBJ1-1	TRBV24-1	13	CAWMPLRETEAFF	TGTGCCTGGATGCCTTTGAGGGAGACTGAAGCTTTCTTT
NA	NA	TRBJ1-1	TRBV7-2	13	CASSLDGFTEAFF	TGTGCCAGCAGCTTAGATGGTTTCACTGAAGCTTTCTTT
NA	NA	TRBJ2-2	TRBV29-1	12	CSFSRGPGELFF	TGCAGTTTTTCCAGGGGTCCCGGGGAGCTGTTTTTT
TRBD1	NA	TRBJ2-5	TRBV11-2	15	CASSLRTGNQETQYF	TGTGCCAGCAGCTTAAGGACAGGGAACCAAGAGACCCAGTACTTC
TRBD1	NA	TRBJ1-1	TRBV19	18	CASSRPGDRTSTNTEAFF	TGTGCCAGTAGTAGACCTGGGGACAGGACCTCGACAAACACTGAAGCTTTCTTT
NA	NA	TRBJ2-5	TRBV20-1	15	CSARDPRRSQETQYF	TGCAGTGCTAGAGATCCGAGGCGGTCCCAAGAGACCCAGTACTTC
TRBD1	NA	TRBJ1-2	TRBV27	13	CASSWTGGIGYTF	TGTGCCAGCAGTTGGACAGGGGGCATAGGCTACACCTTC
TRBD1	NA	TRBJ2-3	TRBV20-1	14	CSALDRVFRDTQYF	TGCAGTGCCTTAGACAGGGTATTTAGAGATACGCAGTATTTT
NA	NA	TRBJ2-7	TRBV28	15	CASSRPSGTSYEQYF	TGTGCCAGCAGCCGGCCATCGGGGACATCCTACGAGCAGTACTTC
TRBD2	NA	TRBJ2-5	TRBV7-2	14	CASRPTSGSETQYF	TGTGCCAGCAGACCTACTAGCGGTTCGGAGACCCAGTACTTC
TRBD1	NA	TRBJ1-2	TRBV27	15	CASSLQGAVGYGYTF	TGTGCCAGCAGCTTACAGGGGGCGGTTGGCTATGGCTACACCTTC
NA	NA	TRBJ2-7	TRBV7-2	13	CASSLAVTYEQYF	TGTGCCAGCAGCTTGGCAGTTACCTACGAGCAGTACTTC
NA	NA	TRBJ1-2	TRBV7-9	15	CASSFLQQDGHGYTF	TGTGCCAGCAGTTTCCTACAGCAAGACGGGCATGGCTACACCTTC
NA	few	TRBJ2-7	TRBV30	11	CAWSGGYEQYF	TGTGCCTGGAGTGGGGGTTACGAGCAGTACTTC
NA	NA	TRBJ2-2	TRBV20-1	16	CSAPTASRANTGELFF	TGCAGTGCCCCGACGGCCTCCAGGGCGAACACCGGGGAGCTGTTTTTT
TRBD1	NA	TRBJ2-5	TRBV19	15	CASSIQTGTQETQYF	TGTGCCAGTAGTATTCAGACAGGGACACAAGAGACCCAGTACTTC
NA	NA	TRBJ2-2	TRBV4-1	15	CASSLRQSGTGELFF	TGCGCCAGCAGTTTGAGACAGAGCGGGACCGGGGAGCTGTTTTTT